This T cell receptor (beta chain) was captured in a study of blood T cell repertoires in COVID-19. The protocol was immunoSEQ multiplex PCR, while the TCRdb copy is restricted to in-frame clones and leaves out a portion. The top ten hold under 1.5% of the sample, which has about 220,000 clones, about 80% seen once. The CDR3 runs 12 residues. The germline V gene has CDR1 MDHEN and CDR2 SYDVKM. V trimming: 10 bases; J trimming: 9 bases; junction bases outside the gene matches: 3. The sequenced material came from PBMCs or T cells enriched from blood (not recorded which). This receptor was identified in a woman aged 40 to 55 with acute COVID-19. The rearrangement uses TRBV28 and TRBJ1-6, with 10 bases lining up with TRBD1. CDR3 loop: CATGQGGSPLHF. The CDR3 coding sequence is TGTGCCACCGGACAGGGGGGTTCACCCCTCCACTTT. Together with reference TRBV28 and TRBJ1-6, the CDR3 gives the full variable domain: DVKVTQSSRYLVKRTGEKVFLECVQDMDHENMFWYRQDPGLGLRLIYFSYDVKMKEKGDIPEGYSVSREKKERFSLILESASTNQTSMYLCATGQGGSPLHFGNGTRLTVT.